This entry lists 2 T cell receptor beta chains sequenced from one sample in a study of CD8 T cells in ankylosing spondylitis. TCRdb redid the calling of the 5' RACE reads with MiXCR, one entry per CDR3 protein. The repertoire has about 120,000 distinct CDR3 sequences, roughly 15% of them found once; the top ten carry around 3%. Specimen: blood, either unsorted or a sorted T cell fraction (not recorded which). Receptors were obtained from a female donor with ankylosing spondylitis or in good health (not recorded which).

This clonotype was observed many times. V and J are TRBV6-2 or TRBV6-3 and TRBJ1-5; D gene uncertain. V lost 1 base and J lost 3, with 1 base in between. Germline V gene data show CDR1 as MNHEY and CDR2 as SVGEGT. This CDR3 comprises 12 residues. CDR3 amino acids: CASSYYNQPQHF. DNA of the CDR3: TGTGCCAGCAGTTACTACAATCAGCCCCAGCATTTT.

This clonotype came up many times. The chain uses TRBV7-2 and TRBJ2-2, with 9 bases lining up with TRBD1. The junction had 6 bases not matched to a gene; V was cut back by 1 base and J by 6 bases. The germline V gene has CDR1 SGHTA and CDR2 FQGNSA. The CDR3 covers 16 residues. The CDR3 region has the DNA TGTGCCAGCAGCTTAGGCGGGACAGGGAAGGCCGGGGAGCTGTTTTTT. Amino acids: CASSLGGTGKAGELFF.